The 26 T cell receptor beta chains presented below share a single source sample, sequenced in a study of T cell changes during pregnancy in multiple sclerosis. Repertoires were generated with immunoSEQ multiplex PCR, while TCRdb's copy carries only in-frame clones and drops some. The sample lists about 77,000 clones, 85% to 95% occurring once. The sample here was peripheral blood, taken after pregnancy. These receptors all stem from a female donor in good health, enrolled as a control in a pregnancy study.

The V gene is TRBV21-1, the J gene TRBJ1-4; the table assigns TRBD1, which was not confirmed against the DNA. TRBV21-1 is reported as a pseudogene. CDR3 length: 15 residues. The CDR3 bases are TGTGCCAGCAGCATATCGGACAGGGGGCCGGTGGAACTGTTTTTT. This translates into CASSISDRGPVELFF.

This clone was counted once. CDR3 DNA: TGTGCCAGCAGTGGAGAGGGGCGGGAGGGCTGGAGTGGCACAGATACGCAGTATTTT. This encodes CASSGEGREGWSGTDTQYF. V usage is TRBV2 and J usage is TRBJ2-3; 9 bases agree with TRBD2. The CDR3 sequence is 19 residues long. Germline-derived CDR1 and CDR2 are SNHLY and FYNNEI. Trimming cost V 4 bases and J 1 base; bases outside gene matches: 15.

V usage is TRBV5-1 and J usage is TRBJ2-1; weak D call: TRBD2 (6 bases). V shed 0 bases and J shed 7 bases, with 11 bases lying between them. The CDR3 runs to 14 residues. Germline V CDR1 and CDR2: SGHRS, YFSETQ. This CDR3 is CASSLGALANEQFF. In DNA, the CDR3 is TGCGCCAGCAGCTTGGGGGCACTAGCAAATGAGCAGTTCTTC.

This rearrangement joins TRBV28 to TRBJ2-2; possibly TRBD1 for D (6 bases). Looked up from germline, CDR1 is MDHEN and CDR2 is SYDVKM. This CDR3 contains 15 residues. Trimming shortened V by 5 bases and J by 4 bases, and 14 bases separated the two germline ends. DNA of the CDR3: TGTGCCAGCAGTCCACCGGGACACCCCACCGGGGAGCTGTTTTTT. It translates to CASSPPGHPTGELFF.

The chain is built from TRBV7-9 and TRBJ2-2; a weak D match, TRBD1 (6 bases). Germline assignment: CDR1 SEHNR and CDR2 FQNEAQ (reference sequence). The V end lost 1 base, the J end lost 5 bases, and 11 bases lay between the germline ends. This CDR3 comprises 15 residues. The CDR3 DNA reads as TGTGCCAGCAGCTTAGGAGGGGGAGAGACCGGGGAGCTGTTTTTT. Amino acid sequence: CASSLGGGETGELFF.

This chain uses TRBV27 with TRBJ2-5, with a tentative D call TRBD2 (6 bases). CDR1 MNHEY and CDR2 SMNVEV come from the germline V gene (reference sequence). The CDR3 covers 15 residues. The V and J ends lost 1 base and 5 bases respectively, with 14 bases between them. Here the CDR3 reads CASSLWPGTRETQYF. CDR3 DNA: TGTGCCAGCAGTTTATGGCCCGGGACTCGGGAGACCCAGTACTTC.

The gene calls are TRBV19 and TRBJ1-4; 10 bases agree with TRBD1. Germline-derived CDR1 and CDR2 are LNHDA and SQIVND (reference sequence). This CDR3 comprises 14 residues. Trimming cost V 5 bases and J 8 bases; bases outside gene matches: 5. The CDR3 bases are TGTGCCAGTAGTCCCTGGACAGGGGGAGAAAAACTGTTTTTT. The encoded protein is CASSPWTGGEKLFF.

V usage is TRBV25-1 and J usage is TRBJ2-7; D is perhaps TRBD1 (6 bases). The CDR3 is made up of 14 amino acids. V gave up 4 bases and J gave up 2 bases, with 12 bases separating them. CDR1 is MGHDK, CDR2 SYGVNS, per germline. The DNA of the CDR3 is TGTGCCAGCAGTGGCCACAGGGCCCCCTACGAGCAGTACTTC. This gives the protein CASSGHRAPYEQYF.

The chain recombines TRBV6-1 with TRBJ2-2; D not certain. Germline CDR1 and CDR2: MNHNS and SASEGT. This CDR3 comprises 13 residues. V lost 2 bases to trimming and J lost 4 bases, with 5 bases between them. The CDR3 DNA follows: TGTGCCAGCAGTGAAACTGGCACCGGGGAGCTGTTTTTT. As protein: CASSETGTGELFF.

The CDR3 DNA follows: TGTGCCAGCAGTGAAGGTCCGGTTCCGAACTATGGCTACACCTTC. Its translation is CASSEGPVPNYGYTF. The rearrangement joins TRBV6-1 to TRBJ1-2; D uncertain. Germline V CDR1 and CDR2: MNHNS, SASEGT. Trimming removed 1 base from V and 2 bases from J, with 11 bases in between. The CDR3 spans 15 residues.

This clone was seen only once. The chain links TRBV7-9 to TRBJ2-1, with TRBD2 matching over 12 bases. The CDR3 has 15 amino acids. Losses at the gene ends were 1 base for V and 7 bases for J; bases not matched to a gene: 2. Germline V gene data show CDR1 as SEHNR and CDR2 as FQNEAQ (reference sequence). CDR3 region: CASSLVLAGGNEQFF. The CDR3 bases are TGTGCCAGCAGCTTAGTACTAGCGGGAGGAAATGAGCAGTTCTTC.

V and J are TRBV30 and TRBJ1-1; the D is unclear. The V and J ends lost 2 bases and 1 base respectively, with 8 bases between them. This CDR3 comprises 13 residues. Germline V gives CDR1 GTSNPN, CDR2 SVGIG (reference sequence). CDR3 bases: TGTGCCTGGAGTATACACCGGAACACTGAAGCTTTCTTT. Residues: CAWSIHRNTEAFF.

J is TRBJ2-2 and V is TRBV19, with a possible D match to TRBD1 (5 bases). This CDR3 has 14 amino acids. Deletions cut 8 bases from V and 4 bases from J, with 14 bases between. Germline lookup yields CDR1 LNHDA and CDR2 SQIVND (reference sequence). CDR3 sequence: CASAHTGSTGELFF. In DNA, the CDR3 is TGTGCCAGTGCTCATACAGGTAGCACCGGGGAGCTGTTTTTT.

This clone was observed a single time. The chain has TRBV6-1 and TRBJ2-3; TRBD2 matches 9 bases. V shed 7 bases and J 5 bases; nucleotides not matched to a gene: 7. Germline assignment: CDR1 MNHNS and CDR2 SASEGT. This CDR3 is 14 amino acids long. The CDR3 region is CASNVVLAGDTQYF. The CDR3 DNA reads as TGTGCCAGCAATGTAGTACTAGCGGGAGATACGCAGTATTTT.

The rearrangement uses TRBV7-9 and TRBJ2-7, with no clear D. Trimming removed 3 bases from V and 6 bases from J, with 9 bases in between. The CDR3 totals 12 residues. Germline-derived CDR1 and CDR2 are SEHNR and FQNEAQ (reference sequence). The CDR3 bases are TGTGCCAGCAGCTTCTCGGTCGGCGAGCAGTACTTC. Its protein is CASSFSVGEQYF.

This clone was recorded a few times. The rearrangement links TRBV4-1 to TRBJ1-2; D gene uncertain. Trimming stripped 4 bases from V and 3 bases from J, with 12 bases between. CDR3 length: 14 amino acids. Germline V gene sequence: CDR1 MGHRA, CDR2 YSYEKL. The CDR3 spells CASSPAGGDYGYTF. Here the CDR3 DNA reads TGCGCCAGCAGCCCGGCAGGAGGAGACTATGGCTACACCTTC.

The chain couples TRBV6-4 to TRBJ2-3; a weak D match, TRBD1 (6 bases). Trimming removed 4 bases from V and 2 bases from J, with 10 bases in between. CDR1 MRHNA and CDR2 SNTAGT come from the germline V gene. This CDR3 is 14 amino acids long. CDR3 DNA: TGTGCCAGCAGTGTGACAGGAGACACAGATACGCAGTATTTT. Amino acids: CASSVTGDTDTQYF.

The V gene is TRBV7-3, the J gene TRBJ2-3; D gene ambiguous. The CDR3 sequence is 13 residues long. The V end lost 3 bases, the J end lost 2 bases, and 6 bases lay between the germline ends. Germline values: CDR1 SGHTA, CDR2 FQGTGA. CDR3 residues: CASSLSSTDTQYF. CDR3 sequence (DNA): TGTGCCAGCAGCTTGAGCTCCACAGATACGCAGTATTTT.

This chain joins TRBV21-1 and TRBJ1-2; the D call in the table, TRBD1, was not verified against the DNA. TRBV21-1 is designated a pseudogene. This CDR3 is 15 amino acids long. The DNA of the CDR3 is TGTGCCAGCAGCAAAGCCGGCAGGGGGCGATCTGGCTACACCTTC. It translates to CASSKAGRGRSGYTF.

J is TRBJ2-1 and V is TRBV2; 7 bases line up with TRBD1. The CDR3 extends over 16 amino acids. V was clipped by 3 bases and J by 3 bases; unmatched bases: 8. CDR1 and CDR2 from the germline V gene are SNHLY and FYNNEI. DNA for the CDR3: TGTGCCAGCAGTGACAGGGGGTCAACCTACTACAATGAGCAGTTCTTC. Protein product: CASSDRGSTYYNEQFF.

The chain links TRBV7-9 to TRBJ2-1, with a tentative D call TRBD2 (6 bases). The germline CDR1 and CDR2 sequences are SEHNR and FQNEAQ (reference sequence). V was pared by 5 bases and J by 6 bases, with 20 bases between. The length of the CDR3 is 16 residues. The DNA of the CDR3 is TGTGCCAGCAGCCTATTGGGCAGGGACTTTTCCAATGAGCAGTTCTTC. Its translation is CASSLLGRDFSNEQFF.

Note on this clone: Distinct nucleotide sequences in the sample also encode this CDR3. This rearrangement joins TRBV30 to TRBJ1-3; D ambiguous. V was cut by 0 bases and J by 0 bases, with 6 bases left in between. The length of the CDR3 is 14 residues. CDR1 and CDR2 from the germline V gene are GTSNPN and SVGIG (reference sequence). For the CDR3, the DNA is TGTGCCTGGAGTGTAAGAGGCTCTGGAAACACCATATATTTT. This gives the protein CAWSVRGSGNTIYF.

The chain recombines TRBV4-2 with TRBJ1-1; D gene unclear. Germline loops: CDR1 LGHNA, CDR2 YNFKEQ. The CDR3 length is 15 residues. V dropped 0 bases and J dropped 1 base, with 9 bases sitting between them. The CDR3 sequence is CASSQDPGKNTEAFF. The CDR3 bases are TGTGCCAGCAGCCAAGATCCGGGGAAGAACACTGAAGCTTTCTTT.

The chain carries TRBV23-1 and TRBJ2-7, with D uncertain. TRBV23-1 has ORF status, its function being uncertain. The length of the CDR3 is 14 residues. The V end was cut by 3 bases, the J end by 0 bases, with 9 bases between. The CDR3: CASSHGCYSYEQYF. The CDR3 DNA follows: TGCGCCAGCAGTCACGGGTGTTACTCCTACGAGCAGTACTTC.

V is TRBV27 and J is TRBJ2-7; 10 nucleotides line up with TRBD2. Germline V CDR1 and CDR2: MNHEY, SMNVEV (reference sequence). With V trimmed by 3 bases and J by 4 bases, 9 bases remained unmatched. The CDR3 runs 16 residues. The CDR3 here is CASSFTVSSGSYEQYF. CDR3 coding DNA: TGTGCCAGCAGTTTTACCGTGTCTAGCGGGAGTTACGAGCAGTACTTC.

V gene TRBV7-3 combines with J gene TRBJ2-1, with a tentative D call TRBD1 (5 bases). This CDR3 is 17 amino acids long. V was pared by 1 base and J by 9 bases, with 22 bases between. The germline V gene has CDR1 SGHTA and CDR2 FQGTGA. Here the CDR3 DNA reads TGTGCCAGCAGCTTAATTTATCGTGGTGTCGACAGCCCTGAGCAGTTCTTC. Translated, it gives CASSLIYRGVDSPEQFF.